This T cell receptor beta chain was obtained from a study of graft-versus-host responses after intestinal transplantation. Concerning this clone: Its target is not known.

Measured with immunoSEQ multiplex PCR; TCRdb has only the in-frame clones, and not every one. The profile shows over 55,000 clones, about 80% of them singletons. The V and J ends lost 6 bases and 6 bases, in that order; junction bases with no gene match: 9. CDR1 is LNHDA and CDR2 is SQIVND in the germline V gene (reference sequence). This CDR3 is 14 amino acids long. Study-wide points: Investigators detected GvH clones in recipient marrow, with some emerging earlier in ileum or blood. High graft-versus-host to host-versus-graft clonal ratios were seen in allografts of patients with graft-donor T cell macrochimerism.

The starting material was unstimulated CD4+ T cells sorted from spleen or lymph node cells, obtained before transplant. The chain uses TRBV19 and TRBJ2-3, with 7 bases fitting TRBD2. The receptor was derived from a human donor who was the organ donor for an intestinal transplant. CDR3 loop: CASSYRRGSDTQYF. The CDR3 nucleotides read TGTGCCAGTAGCTACCGGCGGGGGTCGGATACGCAGTATTTT.